This T cell receptor (beta chain) was captured by sequencing in a study of blood T cell repertoires in COVID-19. V lost 6 bases, J lost 3 bases, and 9 bases lay in between. CDR3 size: 12 residues. Profiled with immunoSEQ multiplex PCR; TCRdb holds only in-frame clones, not every one. The sample contains 100,000 or so clones, approximately 80% of which appear only once. The specimen sequenced was peripheral blood. The TCR originated in a woman older than 75 with acute or convalescent COVID-19. The chain employs TRBV12-3 or TRBV12-4 and TRBJ2-7; D possibly corresponds to TRBD1 (5 bases). The DNA for the CDR3 is TGTGCCAGCAGGGATGACAGCTACGAGCAGTACTTC. This encodes CASRDDSYEQYF.